This T cell receptor beta chain was observed in a study of cytotoxic CD8 clonotypes in ibrutinib-treated CLL. General study points: At ibrutinib response, clonality increased, and at progression it declined back toward baseline.

The CDR3 covers 14 residues. Germline CDR1 and CDR2: SGHRS and YFSETQ. With 0 bases clipped from V and 12 bases from J, the junction kept 4 bases outside the gene matches. Assay: immunoSEQ multiplex PCR; the TCRdb copy retains only in-frame clones and omits some. The repertoire includes 140,000 to 150,000 clones, about 75% of them detected once, and 5.1% sits in the top ten. This clone was seen a handful of times. As yet, its antigen is unknown. The rearrangement uses TRBV5-1 and TRBJ2-1, with 12 positions matching TRBD2. The TCR sequence derives from a human donor with chronic lymphocytic leukemia. Material: PBMCs, obtained after 24 months of ibrutinib treatment. CDR3 bases: TGCGCCAGCAGCTTGGGGACTAGCGGGATGGGGCAGTTCTTC. It yields the protein CASSLGTSGMGQFF.